Listed below are T cell receptor beta chains from one sample, sequenced in a study of cytomegalovirus exposure and HLA in healthy donors. Produced via immunoSEQ multiplex PCR; TCRdb's table is partial and in-frame only. The sample has roughly 150,000 clones, approximately 71% seen once. Sequenced material: PBMCs. These receptors all stem from a man aged 18-30 years in good health and CMV-seropositive. CDR3s leave out the opening cysteine and the closing phenylalanine or tryptophan.

>TRBV27
ASSPTPGGSQQY
>TRBV30
AWKRGWSTDTQY
>TRBV6-1
ASGDLTGTEAF
>TRBV4-1
ASSKRGGLSNQPQH
>TRBV2
ASSWDRDQPQH
>TRBV7-8
ASSPRSLGHEQY
>TRBV28
ASSSRLAGRYNEQF
>TRBV28
ASSWWGGAEAF
>TRBV11-3
ASSPLRGKPNQPQH
>TRBV28
ASSKRYGANVLT
>TRBV15
ATTKAGGAVGYT
>TRBV27
ASSTGNPSNEQF
>TRBV6-6
ASSFSGRSGKETQY
>TRBV20-1
SARRDRALF
>TRBV13
ASSRSGSLYNEQF
>TRBV6-1
ASRESGDTQY
>TRBV28
ASSRTSGVTGELF
>TRBV28
ASSGGLDITDTQY
>TRBV27
ASSLRQGVTF
>TRBV19
ASIPGTSGSAGELF
>TRBV27
ASSLIQGAPLGEQY
>TRBV18
ASSTGSSDEQF
>TRBV10-3
AISESPSTDTQY
>TRBV28
ASSQLSMDEQF
>TRBV29-1
SVGFREEAF
>TRBV6-1
ASSVQGVQPQH
>TRBV28
ASSRTGTGGTEAF
>TRBV6-5
ASTHRGYEQY